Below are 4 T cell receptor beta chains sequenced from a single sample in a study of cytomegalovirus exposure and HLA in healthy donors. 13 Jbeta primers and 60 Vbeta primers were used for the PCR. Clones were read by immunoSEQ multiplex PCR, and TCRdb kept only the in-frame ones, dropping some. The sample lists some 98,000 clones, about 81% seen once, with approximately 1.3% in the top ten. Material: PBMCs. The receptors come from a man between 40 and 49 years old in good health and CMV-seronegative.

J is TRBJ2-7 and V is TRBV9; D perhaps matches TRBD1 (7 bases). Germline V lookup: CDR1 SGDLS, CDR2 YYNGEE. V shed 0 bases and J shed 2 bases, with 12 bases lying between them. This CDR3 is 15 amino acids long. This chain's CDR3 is CASSVDQGGTYEQYF. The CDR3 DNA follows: TGTGCCAGCAGCGTAGACCAGGGGGGTACCTACGAGCAGTACTTC. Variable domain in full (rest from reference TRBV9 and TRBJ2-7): DSGVTQTPKHLITATGQRVTLRCSPRSGDLSVYWYQQSLDQGLQFLIQYYNGEERAKGNILERFSAQQFPDLHSELNLSSLELGDSALYFCASSVDQGGTYEQYFGPGTRLTVT.

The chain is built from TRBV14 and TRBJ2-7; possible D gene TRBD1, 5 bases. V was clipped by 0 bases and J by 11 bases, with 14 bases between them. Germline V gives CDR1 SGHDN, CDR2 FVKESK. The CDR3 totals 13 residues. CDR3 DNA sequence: TGTGCCAGCAGCCAAGATCCCCGAGGACATGAGTACTTC. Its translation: CASSQDPRGHEYF.

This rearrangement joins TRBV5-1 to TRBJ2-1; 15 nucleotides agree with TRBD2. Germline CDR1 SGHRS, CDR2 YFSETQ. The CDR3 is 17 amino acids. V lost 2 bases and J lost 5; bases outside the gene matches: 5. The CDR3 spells CASSFPGLAGGNNEQFF. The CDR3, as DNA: TGCGCCAGCAGCTTTCCGGGACTAGCGGGGGGAAACAATGAGCAGTTCTTC.

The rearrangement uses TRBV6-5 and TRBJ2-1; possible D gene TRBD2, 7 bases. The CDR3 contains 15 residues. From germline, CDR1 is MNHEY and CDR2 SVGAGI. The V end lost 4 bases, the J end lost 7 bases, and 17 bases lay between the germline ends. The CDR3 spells CASSSPRGALNEQFF. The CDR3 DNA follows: TGTGCCAGCAGTTCGCCCCGGGGGGCGTTGAATGAGCAGTTCTTC.